Below, one T cell receptor (beta chain) is given with its context. Germline values: CDR1 SGHNT, CDR2 YYREEE (reference sequence). This CDR3 contains 14 residues. After removal of 6 bases from V and 6 bases from J, the junction contained 4 bases not matched to a gene. Using immunoSEQ multiplex PCR, the repertoire was profiled, and TCRdb retains in-frame clones only, with some absent. The sample has around 97,000 clones, roughly nine tenths seen once. This entry comes from a study of blood T cell repertoires in COVID-19. Study at large: The United States, Italy and Spain were the sources of the acute and convalescent COVID-19 samples.

This chain connects TRBV5-4 to TRBJ2-2; 11 nucleotides align to TRBD1. This clonotype was obtained from an elderly woman in a cohort sampled during active COVID-19. The sample was peripheral blood. The CDR3 sequence is CASTGQGVAGELFF. The CDR3 DNA is TGTGCCAGCACGGGACAGGGGGTGGCCGGGGAGCTGTTTTTT.